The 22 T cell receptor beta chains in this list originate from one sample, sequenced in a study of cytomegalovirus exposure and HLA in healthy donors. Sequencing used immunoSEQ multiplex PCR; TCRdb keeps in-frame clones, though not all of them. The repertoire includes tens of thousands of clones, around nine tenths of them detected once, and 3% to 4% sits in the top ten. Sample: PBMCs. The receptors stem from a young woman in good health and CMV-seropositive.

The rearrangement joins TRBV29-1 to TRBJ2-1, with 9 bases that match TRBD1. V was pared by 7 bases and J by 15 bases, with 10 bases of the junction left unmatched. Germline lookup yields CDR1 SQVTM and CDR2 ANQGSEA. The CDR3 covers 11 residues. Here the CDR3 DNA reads TGCAGCGCCAATCAGGGACAGGGTATGTTCTTC. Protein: CSANQGQGMFF.

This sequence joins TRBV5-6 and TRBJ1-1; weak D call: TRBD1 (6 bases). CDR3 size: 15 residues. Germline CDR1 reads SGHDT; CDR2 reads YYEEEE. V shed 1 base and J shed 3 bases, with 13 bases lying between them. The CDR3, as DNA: TGTGCCAGCAGCTTGATGCGGCAGGGGTACACTGAAGCTTTCTTT. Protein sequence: CASSLMRQGYTEAFF.

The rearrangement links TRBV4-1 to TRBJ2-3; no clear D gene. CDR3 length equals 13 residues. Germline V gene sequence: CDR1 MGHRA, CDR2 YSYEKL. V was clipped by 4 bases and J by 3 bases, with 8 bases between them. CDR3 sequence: CASSPLNTDTQYF. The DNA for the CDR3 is TGCGCCAGCAGCCCTCTAAATACAGATACGCAGTATTTT.

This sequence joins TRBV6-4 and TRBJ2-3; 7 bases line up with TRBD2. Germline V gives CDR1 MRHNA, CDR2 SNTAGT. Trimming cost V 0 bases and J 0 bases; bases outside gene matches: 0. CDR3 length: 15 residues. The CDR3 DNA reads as TGTGCCAGCAGTGACTCGACTAGCAGCACAGATACGCAGTATTTT. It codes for CASSDSTSSTDTQYF.

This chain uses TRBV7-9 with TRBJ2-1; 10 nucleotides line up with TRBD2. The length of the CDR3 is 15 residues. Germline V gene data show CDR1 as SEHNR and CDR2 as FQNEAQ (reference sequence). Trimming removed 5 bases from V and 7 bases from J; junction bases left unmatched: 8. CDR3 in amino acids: CASSPSGGGGNEQFF. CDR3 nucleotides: TGTGCCAGCAGCCCAAGCGGGGGGGGAGGTAATGAGCAGTTCTTC.

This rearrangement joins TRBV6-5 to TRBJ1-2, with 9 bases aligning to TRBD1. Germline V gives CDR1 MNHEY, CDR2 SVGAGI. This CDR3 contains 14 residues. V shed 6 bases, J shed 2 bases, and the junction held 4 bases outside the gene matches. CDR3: CASSRDRENYGYTF. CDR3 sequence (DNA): TGTGCCAGCAGCAGGGACAGGGAGAACTATGGCTACACCTTC.

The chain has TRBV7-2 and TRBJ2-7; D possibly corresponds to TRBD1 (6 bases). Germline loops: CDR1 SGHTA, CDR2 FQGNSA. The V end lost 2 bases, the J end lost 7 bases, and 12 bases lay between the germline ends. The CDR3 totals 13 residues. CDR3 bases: TGTGCCAGCAGCTTATGGGACACGAAGGAGCAGTACTTC. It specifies CASSLWDTKEQYF. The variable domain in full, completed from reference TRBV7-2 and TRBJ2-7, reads GAGVSQSPSNKVTEKGKDVELRCDPISGHTALYWYRQSLGQGLEFLIYFQGNSAPDKSGLPSDRFSAERTGGSVSTLTIQRTQQEDSAVYLCASSLWDTKEQYFGPGTRLTVT.

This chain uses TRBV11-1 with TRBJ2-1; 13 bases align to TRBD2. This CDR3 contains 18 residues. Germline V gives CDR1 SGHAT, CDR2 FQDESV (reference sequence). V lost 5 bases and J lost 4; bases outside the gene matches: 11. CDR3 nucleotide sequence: TGTGCCAGCAGCCGACAAACTAGCGGGGGGGCGGTGTACAATGAGCAGTTCTTC. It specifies CASSRQTSGGAVYNEQFF.

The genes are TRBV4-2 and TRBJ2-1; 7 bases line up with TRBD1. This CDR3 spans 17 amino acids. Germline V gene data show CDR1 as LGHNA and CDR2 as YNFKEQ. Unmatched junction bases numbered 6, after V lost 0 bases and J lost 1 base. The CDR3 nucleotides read TGTGCCAGCAGCCAAGATCATCAGGGGGAGTCCTACAATGAGCAGTTCTTC. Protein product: CASSQDHQGESYNEQFF.

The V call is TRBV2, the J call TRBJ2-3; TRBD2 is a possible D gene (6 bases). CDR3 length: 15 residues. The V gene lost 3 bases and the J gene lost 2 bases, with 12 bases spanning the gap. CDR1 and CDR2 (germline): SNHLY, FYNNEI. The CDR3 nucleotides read TGTGCCAGCAGTGAGGGACTTTCTAACACAGATACGCAGTATTTT. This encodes CASSEGLSNTDTQYF.

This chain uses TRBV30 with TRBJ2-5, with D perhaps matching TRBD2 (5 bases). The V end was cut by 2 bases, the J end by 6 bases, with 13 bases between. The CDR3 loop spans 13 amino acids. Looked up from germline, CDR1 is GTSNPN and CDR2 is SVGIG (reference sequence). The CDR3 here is CAWSTGGFQTQYF. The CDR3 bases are TGTGCCTGGAGTACGGGCGGGTTTCAGACCCAGTACTTC. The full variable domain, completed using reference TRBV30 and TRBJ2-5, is SQTIHQWPATLVQPVGSPLSLECTVEGTSNPNLYWYRQAAGRGLQLLFYSVGIGQISSEVPQNLSASRPQDRQFILSSKKLLLSDSGFYLCAWSTGGFQTQYFGPGTRLLVL.

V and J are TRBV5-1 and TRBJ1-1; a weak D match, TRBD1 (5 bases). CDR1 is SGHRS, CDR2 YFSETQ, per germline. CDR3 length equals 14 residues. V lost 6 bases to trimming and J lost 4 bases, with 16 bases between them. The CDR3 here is CASMQGLMGTEAFF. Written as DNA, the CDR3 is TGCGCCAGCATGCAGGGACTTATGGGCACTGAAGCTTTCTTT.

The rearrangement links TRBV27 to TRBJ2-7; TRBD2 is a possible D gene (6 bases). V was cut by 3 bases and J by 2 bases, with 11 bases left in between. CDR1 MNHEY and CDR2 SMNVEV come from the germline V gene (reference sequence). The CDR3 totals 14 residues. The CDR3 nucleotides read TGTGCCAGCAGTTTCAGCAGGACTACCTACGAGCAGTACTTC. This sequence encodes CASSFSRTTYEQYF.

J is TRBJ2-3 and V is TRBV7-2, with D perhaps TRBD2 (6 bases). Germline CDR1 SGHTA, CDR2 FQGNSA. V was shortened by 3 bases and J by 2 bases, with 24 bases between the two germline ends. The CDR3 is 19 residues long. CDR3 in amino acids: CASSLSSLRLVQITDTQYF. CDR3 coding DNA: TGTGCCAGCAGCTTGAGTTCCCTGCGACTAGTCCAAATCACAGATACGCAGTATTTT.

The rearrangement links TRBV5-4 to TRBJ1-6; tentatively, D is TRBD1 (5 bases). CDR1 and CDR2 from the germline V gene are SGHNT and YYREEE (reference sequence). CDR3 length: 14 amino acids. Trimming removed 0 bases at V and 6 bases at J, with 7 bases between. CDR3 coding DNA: TGTGCCAGCAGCTTGGTGGACACTAATTCACCCCTCCACTTT. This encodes CASSLVDTNSPLHF. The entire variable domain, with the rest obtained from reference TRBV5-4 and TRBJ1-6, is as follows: ETGVTQSPTHLIKTRGQQVTLRCSSQSGHNTVSWYQQALGQGPQFIFQYYREEENGRGNFPPRFSGLQFPNYSSELNVNALELDDSALYLCASSLVDTNSPLHFGNGTRLTVT.

The CDR3, as DNA: TGTGCCAGCAGTTTATTCCCCGGCTCCTACAATGAGCAGTTCTTC. Protein product: CASSLFPGSYNEQFF. The rearrangement links TRBV27 to TRBJ2-1; D is undetermined. The germline V gene encodes CDR1 MNHEY and CDR2 SMNVEV (reference sequence). This CDR3 spans 15 amino acids. Trimming took off 1 base at V and 0 bases at J, with 7 bases between the two ends.

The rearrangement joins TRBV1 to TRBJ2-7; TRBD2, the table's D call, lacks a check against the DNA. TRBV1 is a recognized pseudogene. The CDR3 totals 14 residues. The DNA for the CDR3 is TGCACCCAGAAAGCCGGGACTAGCGGGATGGGTCGGTACTTC. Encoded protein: CTQKAGTSGMGRYF.

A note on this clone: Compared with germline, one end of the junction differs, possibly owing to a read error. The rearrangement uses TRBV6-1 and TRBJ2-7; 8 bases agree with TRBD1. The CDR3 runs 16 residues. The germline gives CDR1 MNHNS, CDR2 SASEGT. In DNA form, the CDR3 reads TGTGCCGGCAGTGGCGGGTCAGGGGGCAATCCCTACGAGCAGTACTTC. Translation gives CAGSGGSGGNPYEQYF.

The CDR3 loop is CASAAVSAGQPQHF. CDR3 nucleotides: TGTGCCAGTGCGGCGGTGTCGGCGGGCCAGCCCCAGCATTTT. The chain is built from TRBV19 and TRBJ1-5; no reliable D call. Germline loops: CDR1 LNHDA, CDR2 SQIVND (reference sequence). V gave up 8 bases and J gave up 7 bases, with 18 bases separating them. The CDR3 length is 14 residues.

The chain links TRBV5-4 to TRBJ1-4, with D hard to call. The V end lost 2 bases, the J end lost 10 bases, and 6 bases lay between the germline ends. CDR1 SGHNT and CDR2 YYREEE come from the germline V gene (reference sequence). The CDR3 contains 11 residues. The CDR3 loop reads CASSFSGKLFF. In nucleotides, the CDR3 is TGTGCCAGCAGCTTTTCGGGAAAACTGTTTTTT.

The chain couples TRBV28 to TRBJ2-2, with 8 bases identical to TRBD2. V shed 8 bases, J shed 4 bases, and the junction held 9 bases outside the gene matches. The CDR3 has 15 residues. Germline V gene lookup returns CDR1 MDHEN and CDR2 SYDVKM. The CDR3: CASSDGTSSTGELFF. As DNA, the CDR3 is TGTGCCAGCTCCGACGGGACTAGTAGCACCGGGGAGCTGTTTTTT.

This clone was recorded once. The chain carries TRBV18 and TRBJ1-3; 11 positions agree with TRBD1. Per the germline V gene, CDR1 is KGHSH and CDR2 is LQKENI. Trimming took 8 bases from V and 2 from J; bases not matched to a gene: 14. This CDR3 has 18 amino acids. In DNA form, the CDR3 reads TGTGCCAGCACCCCCCTTAGAGGGACAGGGGGAACTGGAAACACCATATATTTT. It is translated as CASTPLRGTGGTGNTIYF.